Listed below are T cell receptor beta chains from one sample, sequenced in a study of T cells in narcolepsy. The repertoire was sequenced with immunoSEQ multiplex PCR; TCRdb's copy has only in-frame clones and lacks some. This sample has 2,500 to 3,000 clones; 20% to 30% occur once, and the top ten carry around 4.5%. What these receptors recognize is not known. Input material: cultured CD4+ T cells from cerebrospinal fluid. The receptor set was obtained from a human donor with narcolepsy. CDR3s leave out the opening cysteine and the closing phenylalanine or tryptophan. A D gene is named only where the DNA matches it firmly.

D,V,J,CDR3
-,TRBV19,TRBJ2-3,ASSIRVGGDTQY
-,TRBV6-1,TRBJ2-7,ASSEVRDEQY
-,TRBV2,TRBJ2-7,ASSVQSLPYEQY
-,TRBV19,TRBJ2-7,ASSKAQFSYEQY
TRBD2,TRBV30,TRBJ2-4,ACTSGGGDIQY
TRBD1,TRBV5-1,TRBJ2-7,ASSLARQGAYEQY
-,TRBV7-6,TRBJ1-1,ASSSSYRNEAF
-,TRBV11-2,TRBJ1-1,ASSFNGRTEAF
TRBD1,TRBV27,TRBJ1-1,ASSLRQGRETEAF
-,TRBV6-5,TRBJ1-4,ASSTQGGTNEKLF
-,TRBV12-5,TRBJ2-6,ASGKDSNSGANVLT
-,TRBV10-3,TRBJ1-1,AISGGQNTEAF
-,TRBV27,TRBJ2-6,ASSFWGARSGANVLT
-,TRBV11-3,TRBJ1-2,ASSLGENYGYT
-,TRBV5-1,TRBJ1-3,ASSSELTGSGNTIY
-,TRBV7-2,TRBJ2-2,ASSLEGLGANTGELF
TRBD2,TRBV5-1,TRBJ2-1,ASSQTSGVFNNEQF
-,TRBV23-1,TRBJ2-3,ASSQSTTQY
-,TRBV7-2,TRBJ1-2,ASSLDRGLRGGYT
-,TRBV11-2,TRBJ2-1,ASSFPLKQF
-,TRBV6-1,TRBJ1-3,ASEWMTGPGNTIY
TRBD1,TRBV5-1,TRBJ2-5,ASSLGGTGEQETQY
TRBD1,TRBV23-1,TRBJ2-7,ASSQRRDRDYEQY
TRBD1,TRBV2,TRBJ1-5,ASSAGGANQPQH
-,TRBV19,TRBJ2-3,ASSRTADTDTQY
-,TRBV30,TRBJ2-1,AWLQGSSYNEQF
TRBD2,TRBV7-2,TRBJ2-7,ASSSSRAGVGEQY